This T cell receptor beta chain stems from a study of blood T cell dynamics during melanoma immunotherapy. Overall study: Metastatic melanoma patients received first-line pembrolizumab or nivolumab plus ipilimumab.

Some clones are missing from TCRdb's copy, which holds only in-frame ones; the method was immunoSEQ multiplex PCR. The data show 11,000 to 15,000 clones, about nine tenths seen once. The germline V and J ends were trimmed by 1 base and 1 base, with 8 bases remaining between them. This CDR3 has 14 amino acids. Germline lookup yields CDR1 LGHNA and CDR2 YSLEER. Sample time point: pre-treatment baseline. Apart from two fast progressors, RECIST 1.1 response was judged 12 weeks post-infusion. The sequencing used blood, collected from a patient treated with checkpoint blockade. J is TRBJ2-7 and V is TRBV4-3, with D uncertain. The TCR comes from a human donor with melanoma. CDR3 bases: TGCGCCAGCAGCCAAGTTGTAGCTTCCTACGAGCAGTACTTC. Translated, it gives CASSQVVASYEQYF.